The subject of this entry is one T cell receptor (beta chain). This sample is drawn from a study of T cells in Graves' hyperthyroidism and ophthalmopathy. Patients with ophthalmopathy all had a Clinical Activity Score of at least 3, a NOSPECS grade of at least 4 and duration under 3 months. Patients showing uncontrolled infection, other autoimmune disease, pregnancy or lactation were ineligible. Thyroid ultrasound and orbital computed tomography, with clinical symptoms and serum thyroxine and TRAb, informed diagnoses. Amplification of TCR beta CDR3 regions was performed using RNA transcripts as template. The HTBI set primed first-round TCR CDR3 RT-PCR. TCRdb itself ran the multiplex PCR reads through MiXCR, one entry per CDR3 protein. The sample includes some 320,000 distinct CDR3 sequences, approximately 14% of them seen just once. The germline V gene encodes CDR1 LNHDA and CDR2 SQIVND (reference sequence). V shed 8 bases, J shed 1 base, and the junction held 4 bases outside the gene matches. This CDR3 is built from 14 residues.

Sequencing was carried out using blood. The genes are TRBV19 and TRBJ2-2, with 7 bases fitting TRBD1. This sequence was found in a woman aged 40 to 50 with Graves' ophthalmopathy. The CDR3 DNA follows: TGTGCCAGTGGCCGGACAGGGAACACCGGGGAGCTGTTTTTT. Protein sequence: CASGRTGNTGELFF.